This T cell receptor beta chain was recorded in a study of CD8 T cells in ankylosing spondylitis. The CDR3 loop spans 15 amino acids. V was pared by 5 bases and J by 0 bases, with 8 bases of the junction left unmatched. Germline-derived CDR1 and CDR2 are DFQATT and SNEGSKA (reference sequence). Each CDR3 protein gets one entry after TCRdb re-called the 5' RACE reads with MiXCR. Among hundreds of thousands of distinct CDR3 sequences, 20% to 25% were seen once, and the ten largest hold less than 15%. Material: blood, either unsorted or a sorted T cell fraction (not recorded which). The TCR was taken from a male donor with ankylosing spondylitis or in good health (not recorded which). This chain uses TRBV20-1 with TRBJ2-7; 9 bases fit TRBD2. The CDR3 DNA sequence: TGCAGTGCTTTAGCGGGGGCCAAAAGCTCCTACGAGCAGTACTTC. Translation gives CSALAGAKSSYEQYF.